These 28 T cell receptor beta chains share one sample of origin, sequenced in a study of shared clonotypes between healthy human individuals. Assay: immunoSEQ multiplex PCR; the TCRdb copy retains only in-frame clones and omits some. The sample includes roughly 640,000 clones, less than 85% of them seen just once. Source material: memory CD4+ T cells sorted from blood. Subset described: CD45RA-negative fraction. The receptors come from a woman younger than 45 in good health.

V gene TRBV11-2 combines with J gene TRBJ2-7; 7 bases agree with TRBD1. From germline, CDR1 is SGHAT and CDR2 FQNNGV. The CDR3 is made up of 15 amino acids. V shed 5 bases, J shed 0 bases, and the junction held 7 bases outside the gene matches. The CDR3 region has the DNA TGTGCCAGCAGCGATCAGGGGGTGAGCTCCTACGAGCAGTACTTC. Encoded protein: CASSDQGVSSYEQYF.

This chain links TRBV5-1 with TRBJ1-1; 7 bases map to TRBD1. CDR1 and CDR2 from the germline V gene are SGHRS and YFSETQ. The ends lost 2 bases at V and 6 bases at J; junction bases unmatched: 7. The CDR3 runs 14 residues. CDR3 nucleotide sequence: TGCGCCAGCAGCTTAGGGGGCGCAGGTGCTGAAGCTTTCTTT. Translated: CASSLGGAGAEAFF. Supplemented by reference TRBV5-1 and TRBJ1-1, the full variable domain reads KAGVTQTPRYLIKTRGQQVTLSCSPISGHRSVSWYQQTPGQGLQFLFEYFSETQRNKGNFPGRFSGRQFSNSRSEMNVSTLELGDSALYLCASSLGGAGAEAFFGQGTRLTVV.

This CDR3 reads CASSRHGKLHEQYF. In DNA form, the CDR3 reads TGTGCCAGCAGCAGACATGGCAAGCTGCACGAGCAGTACTTC. The chain has TRBV11-2 and TRBJ2-7; no reliable D call. This CDR3 is built from 14 residues. V shed 5 bases and J shed 5 bases, with 16 bases lying between them. Germline V gene data show CDR1 as SGHAT and CDR2 as FQNNGV.

The CDR3 DNA reads TGTGCCAGCAGACGGACGGACGTCTCCTACGAGCAGTACTTC. As protein: CASRRTDVSYEQYF. This chain uses TRBV2 with TRBJ2-7; D unresolved. Germline V gives CDR1 SNHLY, CDR2 FYNNEI. The CDR3 has 14 amino acids. The V gene lost 6 bases and the J gene lost 0 bases, with 12 bases spanning the gap.

The gene calls are TRBV4-1 and TRBJ2-7; D call uncertain. The V end lost 0 bases, the J end lost 4 bases, and 16 bases lay between the germline ends. Germline loops: CDR1 MGHRA, CDR2 YSYEKL. The length of the CDR3 is 16 residues. The CDR3 region is CASSQDTRRDPYEQYF. The CDR3 DNA reads TGCGCCAGCAGCCAAGATACAAGGCGTGACCCATACGAGCAGTACTTC.

The chain uses TRBV28 and TRBJ2-1; the D gene could be TRBD1 or TRBD2 (6 bases each). The CDR3 totals 14 residues. CDR1 and CDR2 (germline): MDHEN, SYDVKM. V lost 2 bases, J lost 9 bases, and 14 bases lay in between. CDR3 sequence (DNA): TGTGCCAGCAGTTTAGGCAGGGGAGGTCTTGAGCAGTTCTTC. The encoded protein is CASSLGRGGLEQFF.

A note on this clone: Other DNA sequences within the sample encode an identical CDR3. The chain links TRBV10-2 to TRBJ1-1; TRBD1 might be the D (5 bases). V was cut by 8 bases and J by 1 base, with 8 bases left in between. Germline lookup yields CDR1 WSHSY and CDR2 SAAADI. The CDR3 runs 12 residues. This CDR3 reads CASRQGNTEAFF. The CDR3 DNA reads as TGCGCCAGCCGTCAGGGGAACACTGAAGCTTTCTTT.

The genes are TRBV5-4 and TRBJ2-5; D unclear. V was clipped by 4 bases and J by 1 base, with 14 bases between them. CDR3 length: 15 amino acids. Per germline, CDR1 SGHNT and CDR2 YYREEE (reference sequence). The chain's CDR3 is CASSKKVGGQETQYF. CDR3 nucleotide sequence: TGTGCCAGCAGCAAAAAAGTAGGTGGCCAAGAGACCCAGTACTTC.

The rearrangement uses TRBV6-5 and TRBJ2-2; D perhaps matches TRBD1 (6 bases). The CDR3 loop spans 15 amino acids. Germline V gives CDR1 MNHEY, CDR2 SVGAGI. The V end lost 2 bases, the J end lost 1 base, and 8 bases lay between the germline ends. This chain's CDR3 is CASSYGTQNTGELFF. CDR3 in DNA: TGTGCCAGCAGTTACGGGACACAGAACACCGGGGAGCTGTTTTTT.

V usage is TRBV5-6 and J usage is TRBJ2-5; TRBD1 agrees at 7 bases. The CDR3 spans 15 residues. Germline trimming cut 2 bases from V and 4 bases from J; bases unmatched to any gene: 8. Looked up from germline, CDR1 is SGHDT and CDR2 is YYEEEE. The CDR3 sequence: CASSLRTGGAETQYF. The CDR3 DNA reads TGTGCCAGCAGCTTACGGACAGGTGGGGCAGAGACCCAGTACTTC.

This rearrangement joins TRBV5-1 to TRBJ2-5; D perhaps matches TRBD2 (5 bases). Per the germline V gene, CDR1 is SGHRS and CDR2 is YFSETQ. CDR3 length: 14 residues. Trimming stripped 7 bases from V and 4 bases from J, with 17 bases between. CDR3 region: CASGPRGLGETQYF. The CDR3 nucleotides read TGCGCCAGCGGTCCGCGCGGGCTCGGAGAGACCCAGTACTTC.

The chain joins TRBV14 to TRBJ2-2, with 9 bases lining up with TRBD1. CDR3 size: 15 residues. The germline gives CDR1 SGHDN, CDR2 FVKESK. The ends lost 4 bases at V and 3 bases at J; junction bases unmatched: 3. The CDR3 coding sequence is TGTGCCAGCAGCCTTCGACAGGGGGACACCGGGGAGCTGTTTTTT. Amino acids: CASSLRQGDTGELFF.

V gene TRBV19 combines with J gene TRBJ1-5, with 7 nucleotides matching TRBD1. Germline-derived CDR1 and CDR2 are LNHDA and SQIVND (reference sequence). V shed 6 bases, J shed 12 bases, and the junction held 5 bases outside the gene matches. CDR3 length: 11 residues. The DNA for the CDR3 is TGTGCCAGTAGGGGGGACAGCTACCAGCATTTT. Residues: CASRGDSYQHF.

The rearrangement uses TRBV11-2 and TRBJ2-7; 8 positions agree with TRBD2. This CDR3 has 14 residues. Germline trimming cut 5 bases from V and 4 bases from J; bases unmatched to any gene: 7. Germline V lookup: CDR1 SGHAT, CDR2 FQNNGV. DNA of the CDR3: TGTGCCAGCAGCCAAGCGGGAGTGGGGTACGAGCAGTACTTC. It codes for CASSQAGVGYEQYF.

Turning to this clone: This specimen includes other DNA sequences encoding the same CDR3. The chain employs TRBV2 and TRBJ2-5; D is possibly TRBD2 (5 bases). Trimming removed 6 bases from V and 5 bases from J, with 7 bases in between. The CDR3 has 11 amino acids. Per germline, CDR1 SNHLY and CDR2 FYNNEI. Here the CDR3 DNA reads TGTGCCAGCAGCGGGAAGGAGACCCAGTACTTC. Its protein is CASSGKETQYF.

This sequence joins TRBV27 and TRBJ1-5; TRBD1 matches at 9 bases. This CDR3 has 14 amino acids. V gave up 4 bases and J gave up 4 bases; unmatched junction bases: 2. The germline V gene encodes CDR1 MNHEY and CDR2 SMNVEV (reference sequence). The CDR3 here is CASSSDRGNQPQHF. CDR3 nucleotides: TGTGCCAGCAGTTCAGACAGGGGGAATCAGCCCCAGCATTTT.

V usage is TRBV28 and J usage is TRBJ1-1; no firm D call. V was shortened by 3 bases and J by 0 bases, with 5 bases between the two germline ends. The germline gives CDR1 MDHEN, CDR2 SYDVKM. This CDR3 has 13 amino acids. In DNA, the CDR3 is TGTGCCAGCAGTTTTCCGGTGAACACTGAAGCTTTCTTT. It translates to CASSFPVNTEAFF.

This sequence joins TRBV27 and TRBJ2-7, with a weak D call TRBD1 (5 bases). In germline, CDR1 is MNHEY, CDR2 SMNVEV (reference sequence). Trimming removed 6 bases from V and 4 bases from J, with 16 bases in between. The CDR3 covers 14 residues. The CDR3 is CASRPDSFRYEQYF. As DNA, the CDR3 is TGTGCCAGCAGACCAGACAGTTTTCGGTACGAGCAGTACTTC.

The chain is built from TRBV29-1 and TRBJ2-1, with 9 bases fitting TRBD2. V dropped 2 bases and J dropped 6; count of bases not matched to a gene: 11. This CDR3 spans 16 amino acids. Germline V CDR1 and CDR2: SQVTM, ANQGSEA. CDR3 DNA sequence: TGCAGCGTTGAATCCTATGGGACTAGCTTGGGCAATGAGCAGTTCTTC. Its translation is CSVESYGTSLGNEQFF.

This chain links TRBV9 with TRBJ2-7; 15 bases are shared with TRBD2. This CDR3 is 18 amino acids long. V lost 2 bases, J lost 4 bases, and 10 bases stayed unmatched. Germline loops: CDR1 SGDLS, CDR2 YYNGEE. Here the CDR3 reads CASSVGLAGGASVYEQYF. The CDR3 DNA reads as TGTGCCAGCAGCGTTGGACTAGCGGGAGGGGCTAGTGTTTACGAGCAGTACTTC.

The chain couples TRBV2 to TRBJ2-2; the match to TRBD2 covers 10 bases. This CDR3 comprises 18 residues. The V gene's germline CDR1 is SNHLY and CDR2 FYNNEI. After removal of 8 bases from V and 5 bases from J, the junction contained 17 bases not matched to a gene. The DNA for the CDR3 is TGTGCCAGCGCCCCTGCGGCTAGCGGGAGCTTGGGAACCGGGGAGCTGTTTTTT. Residues: CASAPAASGSLGTGELFF.

This clone was picked up one time. V usage is TRBV2 and J usage is TRBJ2-2, with D maybe TRBD1 (6 bases). This CDR3 is 15 amino acids long. The germline V gene has CDR1 SNHLY and CDR2 FYNNEI. Trimming stripped 7 bases from V and 6 bases from J, with 18 bases between. CDR3 protein: CASKTLQGYAGELFF. The CDR3, as DNA: TGTGCCAGCAAAACACTACAGGGTTACGCCGGGGAGCTGTTTTTT.

This chain joins TRBV11-2 and TRBJ2-7, with no clear D. CDR3 length: 15 amino acids. V was trimmed by 0 bases and J by 4 bases, leaving 13 bases between them. Germline lookup yields CDR1 SGHAT and CDR2 FQNNGV. The CDR3 is CASSLDLGVGYEQYF. The CDR3 coding sequence is TGTGCCAGCAGCTTAGATCTTGGGGTTGGGTACGAGCAGTACTTC.

The chain carries TRBV7-8 and TRBJ2-5, with D perhaps TRBD2 (5 bases). Trimming pared 5 bases from V and 2 bases from J, leaving 9 bases between. Germline lookup yields CDR1 SGHVS and CDR2 FQNEAQ. CDR3 length equals 13 residues. In DNA, the CDR3 is TGTGCCAGCAGCCGCGGGCCACAAGAGACCCAGTACTTC. Translation gives CASSRGPQETQYF.

The V and J genes are TRBV18 and TRBJ2-7; TRBD2 aligns across 8 bases. The CDR3 runs 16 residues. The junction had 5 bases not matched to a gene; V was cut back by 0 bases and J by 1 base. Germline V gives CDR1 KGHSH, CDR2 LQKENI. DNA of the CDR3: TGTGCCAGCTCACCACCGAATCGGGAGGGATCCTACGAGCAGTACTTC. This gives the protein CASSPPNREGSYEQYF.

The J gene is TRBJ2-7, the V gene TRBV7-2; TRBD2 might be the D (7 bases). The germline V and J ends were trimmed by 1 base and 0 bases, with 13 bases remaining between them. This CDR3 region has 16 residues. CDR1 is SGHTA, CDR2 FQGNSA, per germline. The CDR3 loop is CASSLVGGPGSYEQYF. CDR3 DNA sequence: TGTGCCAGCAGCTTAGTGGGGGGGCCAGGCTCCTACGAGCAGTACTTC.

The chain is built from TRBV5-1 and TRBJ2-2, with 11 bases lining up with TRBD2. Losses at the gene ends were 0 bases for V and 6 bases for J; bases not matched to a gene: 4. The CDR3 runs to 16 residues. CDR1 is SGHRS, CDR2 YFSETQ, per germline. The CDR3 bases are TGCGCCAGCAGCTTGGGTAGCGGGAGGGCCGCCGGGGAGCTGTTTTTT. As protein: CASSLGSGRAAGELFF.

This clone came up a few times. This chain links TRBV28 with TRBJ2-1, with D tentatively TRBD2 (6 bases). The CDR3 covers 12 residues. CDR1 and CDR2 (germline): MDHEN, SYDVKM. V was trimmed by 9 bases and J by 9 bases, leaving 15 bases between them. The CDR3 protein is CASSGKRSEQFF. CDR3 sequence (DNA): TGTGCCAGTAGCGGAAAGCGAAGTGAGCAGTTCTTC.